The text below deals with one T cell receptor beta chain. Its antigen is unidentified. Germline lookup yields CDR1 SGDLS and CDR2 YYNGEE. With 3 bases removed from V and 7 bases from J, the gap between germline ends came to 16 bases. The CDR3 runs to 14 residues. This specimen belongs to a study of OX40 agonist ivuxolimab in advanced cancers. Overall study findings and caveats: Certain nonresponding patients likewise had low normalized T-cell clonal expansion. There were, on average, more expanded clones in CD8+ T cells than in CD4+.

The protocol was immunoSEQ multiplex PCR, while the TCRdb copy is restricted to in-frame clones and leaves out a portion. The sample lists 50,000 to 65,000 clones; around nine tenths were seen once. Autoimmune disease history or systemic immunosuppression meant exclusion. Blood specimens came from baseline, cycle 4 day 1, and cycle 7 day 1. The clonotype comes from an adult with an advanced solid tumor such as melanoma, head and neck, liver or kidney cancer. The chain combines TRBV9 with TRBJ2-5, with D perhaps TRBD2 (5 bases). Here the sequenced sample was CD4+ or CD8+ T cells sorted from blood, taken in a trial of the OX40 agonist ivuxolimab. The CDR3 spells CASSAASRVGTQYF. CDR3 nucleotides: TGTGCCAGCAGCGCCGCCTCGAGGGTGGGGACCCAGTACTTC.